This T cell receptor (beta chain) was recovered during a study of cytotoxic CD8 clonotypes in ibrutinib-treated CLL. General study findings and limits: Public clonotypes occurred uncommonly; on treatment, they contracted or remained stable. Researchers report that baseline clonality outpaced age-matched healthy donors and tracked circulating CD8+ T-cell counts.

CDR3 length: 16 residues. Per germline, CDR1 SGDLS and CDR2 YYNGEE. The V segment lost 0 bases and the J segment 8 bases; nucleotides outside the gene matches: 8. Generated by immunoSEQ multiplex PCR, the TCRdb table keeps only in-frame clones and is missing some. The sample lists 60,000 to 95,000 clones; approximately 82% were seen once. Worth noting for this clone: Its specificity is unknown.

This TCR came from a human donor with chronic lymphocytic leukemia. The chain links TRBV9 to TRBJ2-1, with 10 positions matching TRBD2. The sequences come from PBMCs, collected after 24 months of ibrutinib treatment. This CDR3 is CASSVGPSGRVDEQFF. In nucleotides, the CDR3 is TGTGCCAGCAGCGTAGGTCCTAGCGGGAGAGTCGATGAGCAGTTCTTC.